This TCR beta chain was captured in a study of CD8+CD57+ T cells in acquired aplastic anemia. Study-level background: Sorted CD4+ plus CD8+ cells gave DNA averaging around 3 ug. CD4+ cell libraries from healthy donors averaged approximately 10 million reads.

The table lists this clonotype with many counts. As yet, its antigen is unknown. In germline, CDR1 is LGHDT, CDR2 YNNKEL (reference sequence). This CDR3 region has 13 residues. The germline V and J ends were trimmed by 1 base and 3 bases, with 7 bases remaining between them. Researchers used genomic DNA as the template to profile TCR beta VDJ and CDR3. TCRdb fed the reads into MiXCR, producing one record per CDR3 protein. The profile shows about 220,000 distinct CDR3 sequences, roughly 35% of them singletons. Notes on the study in general: Shared by patients and controls, 25 to 30 CD8+ CDR3s were abundant in patients. Patients and controls were not found to differ significantly in CD8+ Simpson's diversity.

This chain uses TRBV3-1 with TRBJ2-7, with unresolved D. The sequence was obtained from a human donor in good health, serving as a control. Material for sequencing was sorted CD4+, CD8+, or CD8+CD57+ T cells (not recorded which) from PBMCs. This chain's CDR3 is CASSQVPSYEQYF. The CDR3 DNA reads as TGTGCCAGCAGCCAAGTTCCGAGCTACGAGCAGTACTTC.